This entry lists 20 T cell receptor beta chains sequenced from one sample in a study of blood T cell repertoires in COVID-19. Sequenced by immunoSEQ multiplex PCR; TCRdb stores in-frame clones only, minus some. The sample yields about 37,000 clones, roughly 90% seen once. Sequencing input: peripheral blood. These receptors all come from a human donor in a cohort sampled during active COVID-19.

This chain joins TRBV12-3 or TRBV12-4 and TRBJ2-7; 7 nucleotides line up with TRBD1. The junction had 6 bases not matched to a gene; V was cut back by 5 bases and J by 5 bases. The CDR3 is 13 amino acids. CDR3 bases: TGTGCCAGCAGTCCTGACAGGGCTCACGAGCAGTACTTC. It encodes CASSPDRAHEQYF.

The chain is built from TRBV9 and TRBJ2-5; the match to TRBD1 covers 9 bases. Germline V gene data show CDR1 as SGDLS and CDR2 as YYNGEE. This CDR3 spans 14 amino acids. V lost 1 base to trimming and J lost 9 bases; unmatched junction nucleotides: 7. The CDR3 loop is CASSVMGQGAAQYF. CDR3 DNA sequence: TGTGCCAGCAGCGTAATGGGACAGGGAGCGGCCCAGTACTTC.

The chain combines TRBV25-1 with TRBJ2-7, with 9 positions matching TRBD2. This CDR3 is 16 amino acids long. CDR1 and CDR2 from the germline V gene are MGHDK and SYGVNS. Germline trimming cut 5 bases from V and 5 bases from J; bases unmatched to any gene: 13. This CDR3 is CASSYPAGGGRDEQYF. For the CDR3, the DNA is TGTGCCAGCAGTTACCCCGCAGGAGGCGGGAGGGACGAGCAGTACTTC.

The V and J genes are TRBV4-1 and TRBJ1-5, with a weak D call TRBD1 (6 bases). The CDR3 sequence is 16 residues long. V lost 3 bases, J lost 12 bases, and 24 bases lay in between. Germline V CDR1 and CDR2: MGHRA, YSYEKL. In nucleotides, the CDR3 is TGCGCCAGCAGCCAGGTAGGGGGACCCCCAGGAATCGTCCAGCATTTT. Encoded protein: CASSQVGGPPGIVQHF.

V usage is TRBV4-1 and J usage is TRBJ2-3; 12 bases match TRBD2. The CDR3 is 17 residues long. The junction had 1 base not matched to a gene; V was cut back by 0 bases and J by 0 bases. The germline CDR1 and CDR2 sequences are MGHRA and YSYEKL. As DNA, the CDR3 is TGCGCCAGCAGCCAAGAAGGACTAGCGGGAAGCACAGATACGCAGTATTTT. Translated, it gives CASSQEGLAGSTDTQYF.

DNA of the CDR3: TGCAGTGCTAGCCCCGATCAGCCCCAGCATTTT. Amino acids: CSASPDQPQHF. The chain joins TRBV20-1 to TRBJ1-5, with D unresolved. With 3 bases removed from V and 5 bases from J, the gap between germline ends came to 5 bases. The CDR3 totals 11 residues. CDR1 and CDR2 from the germline V gene are DFQATT and SNEGSKA (reference sequence).

V usage is TRBV18 and J usage is TRBJ1-4; D gene unclear. Trimming left V 4 bases short and J 0 bases short, with 9 bases between. The CDR3 spans 15 residues. CDR1 is KGHSH, CDR2 LQKENI, per germline. The CDR3 is CASSLSQATNEKLFF. The CDR3 nucleotides read TGTGCCAGCTCACTGTCCCAGGCAACTAATGAAAAACTGTTTTTT. Full variable domain (rest looked up from reference TRBV18 and TRBJ1-4): NAGVMQNPRHLVRRRGQEARLRCSPMKGHSHVYWYRQLPEEGLKFMVYLQKENIIDESGMPKERFSAEFPKEGPSILRIQQVVRGDSAAYFCASSLSQATNEKLFFGSGTQLSVL.

This chain uses TRBV18 with TRBJ1-2; tentative D call: TRBD1 (5 bases). Trimming took off 3 bases at V and 5 bases at J, with 16 bases between the two ends. The CDR3 has 15 amino acids. The germline gives CDR1 KGHSH, CDR2 LQKENI. The CDR3 protein is CASSPPGGALYGYTF. The CDR3 DNA follows: TGTGCCAGCTCACCCCCCGGAGGGGCCCTATATGGCTACACCTTC.

The rearrangement links TRBV6-6 to TRBJ1-2; 7 nucleotides match TRBD1. The CDR3 loop spans 13 amino acids. Trimming at V came to 6 bases and at J to 8 bases, leaving 9 bases not matched to a gene. Per germline, CDR1 MNHNY and CDR2 SVGAGI (reference sequence). The CDR3 protein is CASSRTGVDGYTF. CDR3 DNA sequence: TGTGCCAGCAGCCGCACAGGGGTTGACGGCTACACCTTC.

This clone was seen once. J is TRBJ2-3 and V is TRBV11-2, with D unresolved. There are 12 residues in the CDR3. The V gene lost 5 bases and the J gene lost 6 bases, with 9 bases spanning the gap. Per the germline V gene, CDR1 is SGHAT and CDR2 is FQNNGV. The CDR3 coding sequence is TGTGCCAGCAGCCCAGGTGTCGATACGCAGTATTTT. The encoded protein is CASSPGVDTQYF.

The chain couples TRBV5-1 to TRBJ1-1; unclear D gene. This CDR3 region has 16 residues. Trimming cost V 4 bases and J 4 bases, with 20 bases left between them. Per the germline V gene, CDR1 is SGHRS and CDR2 is YFSETQ. CDR3 amino acids: CASSPEGGRLLTEAFF. DNA of the CDR3: TGCGCCAGCAGCCCGGAGGGAGGCAGGTTGCTCACTGAAGCTTTCTTT.

J is TRBJ1-2 and V is TRBV11-3; TRBD1 agrees at 9 bases. The junction had 10 bases not matched to a gene; V was cut back by 5 bases and J by 0 bases. In germline, CDR1 is SGHNT, CDR2 YENEEA. The CDR3 covers 17 residues. CDR3 bases: TGTGCCAGCAGCCCGGGACAGGGTTCCGTAGCTAACTATGGCTACACCTTC. Translation gives CASSPGQGSVANYGYTF.

The chain links TRBV9 to TRBJ1-4, with D perhaps matching TRBD1 (5 bases). The CDR3 extends over 16 amino acids. Trimming removed 0 bases at V and 6 bases at J, with 15 bases between. From germline, CDR1 is SGDLS and CDR2 YYNGEE. In DNA, the CDR3 is TGTGCCAGCAGCGTAGGTGTCAGGGTGGGCGATGAAAAACTGTTTTTT. Protein sequence: CASSVGVRVGDEKLFF.

The rearrangement joins TRBV7-2 to TRBJ2-1; TRBD2 matches at 14 bases. CDR1 and CDR2 from the germline V gene are SGHTA and FQGNSA. The CDR3 has 15 amino acids. V dropped 9 bases and J dropped 7; count of bases not matched to a gene: 8. The CDR3 is CASRLAGGTWNEQFF. The CDR3 DNA follows: TGTGCCAGTCGACTAGCGGGAGGGACGTGGAATGAGCAGTTCTTC.

The chain joins TRBV7-2 to TRBJ1-6, with no clear D. Per germline, CDR1 SGHTA and CDR2 FQGNSA. CDR3 length: 15 amino acids. V was cut by 2 bases and J by 7 bases, with 12 bases left in between. For the CDR3, the DNA is TGTGCCAGCAGCTTACAGGCAGTAAAGAATTCACCCCTCCACTTT. Translating gives CASSLQAVKNSPLHF.

The gene calls are TRBV29-1 and TRBJ2-3, with 7 bases identical to TRBD2. With 4 bases clipped from V and 2 bases from J, the junction kept 6 bases outside the gene matches. The V gene's germline CDR1 is SQVTM and CDR2 ANQGSEA. The CDR3 covers 14 residues. CDR3 sequence reads: CSVAGEGHTDTQYF. The CDR3 coding sequence is TGCAGCGTTGCGGGGGAGGGCCACACAGATACGCAGTATTTT.

This sequence joins TRBV29-1 and TRBJ2-7; 8 nucleotides agree with TRBD1. The V gene's germline CDR1 is SQVTM and CDR2 ANQGSEA. V lost 7 bases to trimming and J lost 6 bases; unmatched junction nucleotides: 11. This CDR3 has 13 amino acids. The CDR3 DNA follows: TGCAGCGCCGAAGGCAGGGGGCTTGGCGAGCAGTACTTC. Translating gives CSAEGRGLGEQYF.

This chain connects TRBV3-1 (or the pseudogene TRBV3-2) to TRBJ2-1, with TRBD2 matching 9 bases. The CDR3 runs 14 residues. The junction had 5 bases not matched to a gene; V was cut back by 4 bases and J by 7 bases. CDR1 and CDR2 (germline): LGHDT, YNNKEL (reference sequence). The CDR3 coding sequence is TGTGCCAGCAGCCTTAAGCGGGGGGTGAATGAGCAGTTCTTC. This gives the protein CASSLKRGVNEQFF.

The chain has TRBV19 and TRBJ2-5, with TRBD1 matching over 7 bases. Germline V gives CDR1 LNHDA, CDR2 SQIVND (reference sequence). The CDR3 is 13 amino acids. V shed 9 bases and J 6 bases; nucleotides not matched to a gene: 10. The CDR3 spells CASSQTGRQTQYF. The DNA of the CDR3 is TGTGCCAGCAGCCAGACAGGGAGACAGACCCAGTACTTC.

The rearrangement joins TRBV5-1 to TRBJ1-5, with D maybe TRBD1 (5 bases). The CDR3 length is 13 residues. Germline loops: CDR1 SGHRS, CDR2 YFSETQ. Trimming shortened V by 0 bases and J by 9 bases, and 10 bases separated the two germline ends. The CDR3 sequence: CASSLEGQGPQHF. The CDR3 bases are TGCGCCAGCAGCTTGGAGGGTCAGGGGCCCCAGCATTTT.